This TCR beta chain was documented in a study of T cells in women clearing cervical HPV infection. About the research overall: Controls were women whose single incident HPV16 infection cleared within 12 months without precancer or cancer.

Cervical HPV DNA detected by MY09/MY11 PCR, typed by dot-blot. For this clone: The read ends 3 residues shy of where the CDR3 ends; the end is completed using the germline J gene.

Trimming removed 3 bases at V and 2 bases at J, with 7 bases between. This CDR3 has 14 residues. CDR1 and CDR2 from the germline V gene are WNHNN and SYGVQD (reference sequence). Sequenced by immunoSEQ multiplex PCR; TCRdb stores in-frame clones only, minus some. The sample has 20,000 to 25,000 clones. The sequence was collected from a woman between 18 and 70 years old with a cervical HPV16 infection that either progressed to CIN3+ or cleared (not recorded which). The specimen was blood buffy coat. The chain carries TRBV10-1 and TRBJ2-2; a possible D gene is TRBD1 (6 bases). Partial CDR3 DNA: TGCGCCAGCAGTGAAGGGGGTAACACCGGGGAG. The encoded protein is CASSEGGNTGE. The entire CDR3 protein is CASSEGGNTGELFF.